The rows below give T cell receptor beta chains drawn from one sample of a study of T cells in Graves' hyperthyroidism and ophthalmopathy. From the multiplex PCR reads, TCRdb called clonotypes with MiXCR, one entry per CDR3 protein. The sample lists hundreds of thousands of distinct CDR3 sequences, around 14% occurring once. Sequencing was done on a sample of blood. Receptor source: a woman between 18 and 29 years old with Graves' hyperthyroidism. Each CDR3 is given with its conserved first and last residue. A D gene is named only where the DNA matches it firmly. Clone size is shown for a subset of rows, as once, few, many or a class of expanded clone.

d_call	v_call	clone_size	j_call	cdr3_aa	cdr3_nt
.	TRBV7-8	many	TRBJ2-1	CASSSNSGPSEQFF	TGTGCCAGCAGCTCTAATAGCGGCCCCAGTGAGCAGTTCTTC
.	TRBV12-3/TRBV12-4	.	TRBJ1-5	CASSFRDTVDQPQHF	TGTGCCAGCAGTTTCCGGGACACTGTGGATCAGCCCCAGCATTTT
.	TRBV28	many	TRBJ2-5	CASSQGGQQETQYF	TGTGCCAGCAGCCAGGGGGGACAGCAAGAGACCCAGTACTTC
TRBD1	TRBV19	many	TRBJ2-5	CASSKGAVTQETQYF	TGTGCCAGTAGTAAGGGGGCGGTAACACAAGAGACCCAGTACTTC
TRBD1	TRBV19	many	TRBJ1-2	CASSVGDSQEYGYTF	TGTGCCAGTAGTGTTGGGGACAGTCAGGAGTATGGCTACACCTTC
TRBD2	TRBV10-3	few	TRBJ2-3	CAIRAGLGGNTQYF	TGTGCCATCAGGGCGGGACTAGGAGGGAATACGCAGTATTTT
TRBD1	TRBV10-3	many	TRBJ1-1	CATRYRGMNTEAFF	TGTGCCACCAGGTACAGGGGAATGAACACTGAAGCTTTCTTT
TRBD1	TRBV3-1	.	TRBJ1-6	CASSQGGQGQTPLHF	TGTGCCAGCAGCCAGGGGGGACAGGGGCAAACACCCCTCCACTTT
.	TRBV6-1	few	TRBJ1-5	CASDEGFGQPQHF	TGTGCCAGCGACGAGGGGTTCGGCCAGCCCCAGCATTTT
TRBD2	TRBV18	many	TRBJ2-3	CASRMEAGVGDTQYF	TGTGCCAGCCGCATGGAGGCGGGAGTGGGAGATACGCAGTATTTT
.	TRBV6-1	many	TRBJ1-2	CANSEALGAGYTF	TGTGCCAACAGTGAAGCATTAGGGGCTGGCTACACCTTC
TRBD2	TRBV9	many	TRBJ2-5	CASGGGGLGETQYF	TGTGCCAGCGGGGGGGGTGGCCTTGGGGAGACCCAGTACTTC
.	TRBV7-2	many	TRBJ2-1	CASSQPSVSYNEQFF	TGTGCCAGCAGCCAACCTAGCGTTTCCTACAATGAGCAGTTCTTC
.	TRBV28	many	TRBJ2-1	CASSFGNLHEQFF	TGTGCCAGCAGTTTTGGCAATCTCCATGAGCAGTTCTTC
TRBD1	TRBV7-9	.	TRBJ1-3	CASSLSRTGANTIYF	TGTGCCAGCAGCTTAAGCAGGACAGGGGCCAACACCATATATTTT
TRBD1	TRBV28	many	TRBJ1-2	CASRTGVQGRGYTF	TGTGCCAGCCGAACAGGGGTACAGGGGAGAGGCTACACCTTC
.	TRBV30	many	TRBJ2-3	CAWSLLAGTDTQYF	TGTGCCTGGAGTCTTTTGGCGGGAACAGATACGCAGTATTTT